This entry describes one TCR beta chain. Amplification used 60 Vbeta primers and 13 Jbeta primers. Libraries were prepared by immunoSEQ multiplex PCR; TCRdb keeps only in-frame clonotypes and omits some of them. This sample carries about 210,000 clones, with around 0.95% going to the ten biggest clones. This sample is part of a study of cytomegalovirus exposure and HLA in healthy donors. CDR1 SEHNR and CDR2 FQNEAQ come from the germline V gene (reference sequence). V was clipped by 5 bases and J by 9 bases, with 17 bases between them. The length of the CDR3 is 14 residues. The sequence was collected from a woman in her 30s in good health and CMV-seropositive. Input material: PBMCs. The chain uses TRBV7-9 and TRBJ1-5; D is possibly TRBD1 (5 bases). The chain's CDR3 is CASSLSQERRPQHF. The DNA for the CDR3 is TGTGCCAGCAGCCTATCACAGGAACGGAGGCCCCAGCATTTT.